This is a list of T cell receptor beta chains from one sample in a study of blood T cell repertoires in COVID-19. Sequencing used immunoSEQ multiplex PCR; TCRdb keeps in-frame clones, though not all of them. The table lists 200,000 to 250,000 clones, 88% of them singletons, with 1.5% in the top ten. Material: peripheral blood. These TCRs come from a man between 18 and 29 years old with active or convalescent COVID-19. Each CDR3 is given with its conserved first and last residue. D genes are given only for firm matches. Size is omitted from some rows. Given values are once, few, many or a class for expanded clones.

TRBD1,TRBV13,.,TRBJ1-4,TGTGCCAGCAGCTTAGCCCGATGGAACAGGGGTCCTAATGAAAAACTGTTTTTT,CASSLARWNRGPNEKLFF
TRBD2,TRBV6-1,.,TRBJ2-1,TGTGCCAGCAGTGAAGCGGGAGGGTACAATGAGCAGTTCTTC,CASSEAGGYNEQFF
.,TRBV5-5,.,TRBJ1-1,TGTGCCAGCAGCGAGGGCTACGAGGGTTCCACTGAAGCTTTCTTT,CASSEGYEGSTEAFF
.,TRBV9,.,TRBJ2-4,TGTGCCAGCAGCGTAAGTCCCCTCCGGTCCAACATTCAGTACTTC,CASSVSPLRSNIQYF
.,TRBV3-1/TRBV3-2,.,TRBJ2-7,TGTGCCAGCAGCCAAGCGTCGACAGGGACTTTGGAGCAGTACTTC,CASSQASTGTLEQYF
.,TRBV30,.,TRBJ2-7,TGTGCCTGGAGTGTGGACTCGGCGGCCTACGAGCAGTACTTC,CAWSVDSAAYEQYF
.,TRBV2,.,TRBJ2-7,TGTGCCAGCGGGACATCCTTCACCTACGAGCAGTACTTC,CASGTSFTYEQYF
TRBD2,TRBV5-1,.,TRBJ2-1,TGCGCCAGCAGCTTGATCCCACCACTAGCGGGAACCTACAATGAGCAGTTCTTC,CASSLIPPLAGTYNEQFF
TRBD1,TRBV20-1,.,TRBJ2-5,TGCAGTGCTAGTAGACAGGGGTATCAAGAGACCCAGTACTTC,CSASRQGYQETQYF
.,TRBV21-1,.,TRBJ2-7,TGTGCCAGCATTCCCCAGGGCCTAGGAGATTGTAAACTTGAGCAGTACTTC,CASIPQGLGDCKLEQYF
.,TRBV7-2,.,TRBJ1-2,TGTGCCAGCAGCGCAACCTCAGGGGTACCTAACTATGGCTACACCTTC,CASSATSGVPNYGYTF
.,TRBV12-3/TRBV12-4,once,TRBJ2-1,TGTGCCAGCAGCCTGCTTGGGTCTTCGGGAGTCTTC,CASSLLGSSGVF
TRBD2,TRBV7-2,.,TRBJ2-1,TGTGCCAGCAGCCCCTACGTAGCGGGAGCAAACAATGAGCAGTTCTTC,CASSPYVAGANNEQFF
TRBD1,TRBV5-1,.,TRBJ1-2,TGCGCCAGCAGCCGGACCGAGACAGGGGGCGCCTTTAACTATGGCTACACCTTC,CASSRTETGGAFNYGYTF
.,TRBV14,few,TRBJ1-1,TGTGCCAGCAGCCAAGTGCGGGGACACACTGAAGCTTTCTTT,CASSQVRGHTEAFF
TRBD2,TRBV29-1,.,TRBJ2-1,TGCAGCGTGGGACTAGCGGGATCGAGTGAGCAGTTCTTC,CSVGLAGSSEQFF
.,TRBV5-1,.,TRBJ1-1,TGCGCCAGCAGCTTGGGGCAGGGATTAACTGAAGCTTTCTTT,CASSLGQGLTEAFF
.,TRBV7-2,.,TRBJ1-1,TGTGCCAGCAGCCAGACACCGAACACTGAAGCTTTCTTT,CASSQTPNTEAFF
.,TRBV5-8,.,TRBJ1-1,TGTGCCAGCAGCTTGGCCGGATCGGGGGGAAGCACTGAAGCTTTCTTT,CASSLAGSGGSTEAFF
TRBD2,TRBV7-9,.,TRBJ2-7,TGTGCCAGCAGCCTGACTAGCGGGAGAGTCGACGAGCAGTACTTC,CASSLTSGRVDEQYF
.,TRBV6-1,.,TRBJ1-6,TGTGCCAGCAGTGAGCACCCGGCCCTCCACTTT,CASSEHPALHF
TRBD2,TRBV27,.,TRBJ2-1,TGTGCCAGCGGGGGGGCTAGCGGGCCATACAATGAGCAGTTCTTC,CASGGASGPYNEQFF
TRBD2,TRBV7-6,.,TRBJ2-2,TGTGCCAGCAACCCCCTCTGGCGGGAGGGAGTTACCGGGGAGCTGTTTTTT,CASNPLWREGVTGELFF
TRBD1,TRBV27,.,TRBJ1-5,TGTGCCAGCAGTTGGGACAGGAATAGCAATCAGCCCCAGCATTTT,CASSWDRNSNQPQHF
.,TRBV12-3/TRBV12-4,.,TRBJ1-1,TGTGCCAGCAGTTCCTACACTGAAGCTTTCTTT,CASSSYTEAFF
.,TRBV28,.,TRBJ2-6,TGTGCCAGCAGTTTATGGGGCACAGGGTACGGGGCCAACGTCCTGACTTTC,CASSLWGTGYGANVLTF
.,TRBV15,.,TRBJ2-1,TGTGCCACCAGCAGTTCTCGGCAGGATCTCAACGATGAGCAGTTCTTC,CATSSSRQDLNDEQFF
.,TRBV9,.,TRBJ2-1,TGTGCCAGCAGCGGGCCGGACAGACTCAATGAGCAGTTCTTC,CASSGPDRLNEQFF
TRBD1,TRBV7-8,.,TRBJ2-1,TGTGCCAGCAGCTATGTGGACAGGGTTAATGAGCAGTTCTTC,CASSYVDRVNEQFF
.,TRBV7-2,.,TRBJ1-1,TGTGCCAGCAGCTTAGGAGAGGGGGGGTATACTGAAGCTTTCTTT,CASSLGEGGYTEAFF
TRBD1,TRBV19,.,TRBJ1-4,TGTGCCAGTAATCCGGGACAGGGGGTTTATGAAAAACTGTTTTTT,CASNPGQGVYEKLFF
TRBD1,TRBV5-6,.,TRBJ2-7,TGTGCCAGCAGCCCCGGCTTTGGGACAGTCGAGCAGTACTTC,CASSPGFGTVEQYF
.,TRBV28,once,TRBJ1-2,TGTGCCAGCAGGGGGGGGGCGAGCTATGGCTACACCTTC,CASRGGASYGYTF
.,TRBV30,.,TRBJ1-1,TGTGCCTGGAGTACGTGGGCGAACACTGAAGCTTTCTTT,CAWSTWANTEAFF
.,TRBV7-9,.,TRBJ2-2,TGTGCCAGCAGCTTGATAGCGAGTAACACCGGGGAGCTGTTTTTT,CASSLIASNTGELFF
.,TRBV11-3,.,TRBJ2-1,TGTGCCAGCAGCTTAGGGGTTACAGGCGGATACTCCTACAATGAGCAGTTCTTC,CASSLGVTGGYSYNEQFF
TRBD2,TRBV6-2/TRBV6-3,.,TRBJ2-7,TGTGCCAGCAGTTTTGGGTTAGTAGCGGGAGAGTCCTACGAGCAGTACTTC,CASSFGLVAGESYEQYF
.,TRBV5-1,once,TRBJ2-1,TGCGCCAGCAGCTCTCCGGGTCATAACAATGAGCAGTTCTTC,CASSSPGHNNEQFF
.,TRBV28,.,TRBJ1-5,TGTGCCAGCAGTTTATTGGGCAGGGGAGACGATAGCAATCAGCCCCAGCATTTT,CASSLLGRGDDSNQPQHF
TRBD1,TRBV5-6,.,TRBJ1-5,TGTGCCAGCAGCCGGGCAGGGGGGATGGGACAGCCCCAGCATTTT,CASSRAGGMGQPQHF
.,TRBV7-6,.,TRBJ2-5,TGTGCCAGCAGCTTAGCGCAGGGGTCGTACCAAGAGACCCAGTACTTC,CASSLAQGSYQETQYF
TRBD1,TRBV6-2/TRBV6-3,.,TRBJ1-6,TGTGCCAGCAGCCTCCAGGGGGCCGGGAATTCACCCCTCCACTTT,CASSLQGAGNSPLHF
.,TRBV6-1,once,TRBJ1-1,TGTGCCAGCAGTGAGAAACCGAGGAACACTGAAGCTTTCTTT,CASSEKPRNTEAFF
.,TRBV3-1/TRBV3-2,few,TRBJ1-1,TGTGCCAGCAGCCCTACCCCAACAGGGCAAGCTTTCTTT,CASSPTPTGQAFF
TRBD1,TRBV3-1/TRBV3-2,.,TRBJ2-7,TGTGCCAGCAGCCTCACAGGGGGCCCCTACGAGCAGTACTTC,CASSLTGGPYEQYF
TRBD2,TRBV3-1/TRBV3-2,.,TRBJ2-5,TGTGCCAGCAGCCAAGTTTGGGCTAGCGGGAGTCGGTTCGACGAGACCCAGTACTTC,CASSQVWASGSRFDETQYF
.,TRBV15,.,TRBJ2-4,TGTGCCACCCCCCCCGTGACGCGGCCGCTAGCCAAAAACATTCAGTACTTC,CATPPVTRPLAKNIQYF
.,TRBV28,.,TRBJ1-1,TGTGCCAGCAGTTTACCCCCCCACAGGAGGGCTAACACTGAAGCTTTCTTT,CASSLPPHRRANTEAFF
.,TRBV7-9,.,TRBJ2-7,TGTGCCAGCAGCTTAGGAGGGGGACTACACTCCTACGAGCAGTACTTC,CASSLGGGLHSYEQYF
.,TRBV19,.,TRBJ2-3,TGTGCCAGTAACGACAGAGCGACCACAGATACGCAGTATTTT,CASNDRATTDTQYF
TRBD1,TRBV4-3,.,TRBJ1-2,TGCGCCAGCAGCCAGGAGTCCCGGGACAGGGGTCCCTATGGCTACACCTTC,CASSQESRDRGPYGYTF
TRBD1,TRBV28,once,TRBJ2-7,TGTGCCAGCGGACAGGTGATCTACGAGCAGTACTTC,CASGQVIYEQYF